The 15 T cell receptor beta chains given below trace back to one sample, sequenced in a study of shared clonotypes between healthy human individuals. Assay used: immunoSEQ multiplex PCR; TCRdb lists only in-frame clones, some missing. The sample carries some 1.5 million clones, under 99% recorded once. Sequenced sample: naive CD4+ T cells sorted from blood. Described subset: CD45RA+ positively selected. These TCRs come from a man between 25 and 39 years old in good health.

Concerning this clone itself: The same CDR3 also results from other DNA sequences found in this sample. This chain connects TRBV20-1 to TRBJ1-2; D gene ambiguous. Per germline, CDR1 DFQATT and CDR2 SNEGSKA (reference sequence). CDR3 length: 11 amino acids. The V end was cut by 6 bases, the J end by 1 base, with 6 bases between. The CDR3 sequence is CSAKGNYGYTF. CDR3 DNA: TGCAGTGCCAAGGGTAACTATGGCTACACCTTC.

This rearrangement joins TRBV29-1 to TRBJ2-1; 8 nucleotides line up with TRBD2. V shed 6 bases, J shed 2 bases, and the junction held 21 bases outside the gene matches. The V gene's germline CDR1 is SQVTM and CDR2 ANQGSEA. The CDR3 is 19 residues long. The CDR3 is CSVEARGPSGSSPYNEQFF. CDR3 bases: TGCAGCGTCGAGGCCCGGGGGCCGAGCGGGAGTAGTCCCTACAATGAGCAGTTCTTC.

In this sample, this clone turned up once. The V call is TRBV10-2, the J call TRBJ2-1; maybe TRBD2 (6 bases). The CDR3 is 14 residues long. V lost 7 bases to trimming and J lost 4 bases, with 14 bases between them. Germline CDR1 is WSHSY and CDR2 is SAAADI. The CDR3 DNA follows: TGCGCCAGCATGAGGAGGGGTGTGTACAATGAGCAGTTCTTC. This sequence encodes CASMRRGVYNEQFF.

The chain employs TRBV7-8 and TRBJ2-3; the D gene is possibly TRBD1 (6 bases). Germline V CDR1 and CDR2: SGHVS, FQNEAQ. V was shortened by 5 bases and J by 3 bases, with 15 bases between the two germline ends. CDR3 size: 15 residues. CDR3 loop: CASSDRTPGTDTQYF. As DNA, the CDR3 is TGTGCCAGCAGCGACAGGACACCGGGGACAGATACGCAGTATTTT.

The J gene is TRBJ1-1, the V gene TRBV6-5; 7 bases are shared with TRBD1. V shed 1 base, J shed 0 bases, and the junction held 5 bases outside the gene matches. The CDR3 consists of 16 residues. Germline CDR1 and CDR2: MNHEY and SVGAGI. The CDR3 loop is CASSYFVGQVNTEAFF. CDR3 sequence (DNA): TGTGCCAGCAGTTACTTCGTCGGACAGGTGAACACTGAAGCTTTCTTT.

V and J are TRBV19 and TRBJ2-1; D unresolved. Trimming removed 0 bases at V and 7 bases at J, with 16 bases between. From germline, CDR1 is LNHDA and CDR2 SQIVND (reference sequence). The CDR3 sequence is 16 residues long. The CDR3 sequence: CASSIDVGLGSNEQFF. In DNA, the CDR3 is TGTGCCAGTAGTATAGATGTAGGCCTGGGCTCGAATGAGCAGTTCTTC.

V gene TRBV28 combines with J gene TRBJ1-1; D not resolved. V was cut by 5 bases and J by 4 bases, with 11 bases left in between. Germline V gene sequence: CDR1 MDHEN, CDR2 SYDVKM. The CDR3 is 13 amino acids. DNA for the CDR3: TGTGCCAGCAGTATGGAGCACTTCACTGAAGCTTTCTTT. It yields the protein CASSMEHFTEAFF.

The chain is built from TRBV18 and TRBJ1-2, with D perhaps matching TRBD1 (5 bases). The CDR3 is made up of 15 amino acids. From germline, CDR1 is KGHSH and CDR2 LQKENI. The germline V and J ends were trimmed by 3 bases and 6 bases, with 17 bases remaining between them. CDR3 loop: CASSPSRDGNHGYTF. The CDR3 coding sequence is TGTGCCAGCTCACCGTCCCGGGACGGAAACCATGGCTACACCTTC.

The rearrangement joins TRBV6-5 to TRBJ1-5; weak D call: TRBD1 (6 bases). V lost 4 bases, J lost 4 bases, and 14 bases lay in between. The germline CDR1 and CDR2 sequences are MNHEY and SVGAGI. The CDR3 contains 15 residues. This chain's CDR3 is CASSFADRPNQPQHF. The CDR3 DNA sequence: TGTGCCAGCAGTTTCGCCGACAGGCCAAATCAGCCCCAGCATTTT.

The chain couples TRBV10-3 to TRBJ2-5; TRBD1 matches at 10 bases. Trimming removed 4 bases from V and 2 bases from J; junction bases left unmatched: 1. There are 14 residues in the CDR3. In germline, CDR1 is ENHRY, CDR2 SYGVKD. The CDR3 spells CAISADRGQETQYF. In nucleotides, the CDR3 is TGTGCCATCAGTGCGGACAGGGGGCAAGAGACCCAGTACTTC.

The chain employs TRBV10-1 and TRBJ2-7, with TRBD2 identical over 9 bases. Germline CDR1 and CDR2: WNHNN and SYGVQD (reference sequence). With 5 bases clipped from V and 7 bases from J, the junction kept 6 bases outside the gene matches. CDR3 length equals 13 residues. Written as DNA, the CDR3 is TGCGCCAGCAGTTCTAGCGGGGAAGGGGAGCAGTACTTC. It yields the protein CASSSSGEGEQYF.

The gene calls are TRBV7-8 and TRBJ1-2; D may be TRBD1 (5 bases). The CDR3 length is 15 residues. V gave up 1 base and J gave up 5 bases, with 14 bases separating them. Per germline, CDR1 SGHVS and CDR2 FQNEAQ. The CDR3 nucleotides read TGTGCCAGCAGCTTAGTCAGAGGGGCGGAATATGGCTACACCTTC. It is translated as CASSLVRGAEYGYTF.

DNA of the CDR3: TGTGCCAGCAGCGGGGCGAGGACTAGCGGGATTCAGTACTTC. This translates into CASSGARTSGIQYF. The V and J genes are TRBV5-6 and TRBJ2-5; TRBD2 matches 12 bases. J was trimmed by 11 bases and V by 4 bases; bases with no gene match: 9. Germline values: CDR1 SGHDT, CDR2 YYEEEE. The CDR3 consists of 14 residues.

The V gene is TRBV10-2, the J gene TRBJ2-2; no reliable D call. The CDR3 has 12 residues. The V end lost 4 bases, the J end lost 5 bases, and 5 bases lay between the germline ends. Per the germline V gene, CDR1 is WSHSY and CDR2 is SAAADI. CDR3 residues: CASSVGTGELFF. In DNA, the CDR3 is TGCGCCAGCAGTGTAGGTACCGGGGAGCTGTTTTTT.

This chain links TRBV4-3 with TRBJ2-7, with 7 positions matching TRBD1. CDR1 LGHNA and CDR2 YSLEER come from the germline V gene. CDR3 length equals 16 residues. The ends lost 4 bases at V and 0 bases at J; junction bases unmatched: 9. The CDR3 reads CASSRTGTANSYEQYF. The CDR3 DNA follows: TGCGCCAGCAGCCGAACCGGGACAGCAAACTCCTACGAGCAGTACTTC.